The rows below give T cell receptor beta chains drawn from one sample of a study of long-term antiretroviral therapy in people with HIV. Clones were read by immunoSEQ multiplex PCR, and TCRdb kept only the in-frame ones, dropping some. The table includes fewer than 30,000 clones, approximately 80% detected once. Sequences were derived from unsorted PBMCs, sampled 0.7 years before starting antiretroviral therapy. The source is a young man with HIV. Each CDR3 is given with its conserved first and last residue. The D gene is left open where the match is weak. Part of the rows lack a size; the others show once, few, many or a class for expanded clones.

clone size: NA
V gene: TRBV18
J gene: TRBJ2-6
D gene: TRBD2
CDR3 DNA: TGTGCCAGCTCACCAACGGGAGGGTCTGGGGCCAACGTCCTGACTTTC
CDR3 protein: CASSPTGGSGANVLTF

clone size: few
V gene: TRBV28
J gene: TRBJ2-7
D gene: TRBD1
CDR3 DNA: TGTGCCAGCAGTTTACCCAGCAGGGGGTCGTTACTCGTCGGATCCTACGAGCAGTACTTC
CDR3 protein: CASSLPSRGSLLVGSYEQYF

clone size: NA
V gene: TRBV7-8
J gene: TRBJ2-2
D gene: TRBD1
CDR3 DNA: TGTGCCAGCAGGACAGGGGTTGGGGTCACCGGGGAGCTGTTTTTT
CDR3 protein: CASRTGVGVTGELFF

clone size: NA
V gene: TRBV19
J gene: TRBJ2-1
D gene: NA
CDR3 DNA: TGTGCCAGTAGTATTATTAGCGGAGGCGGTGAGCAGTTCTTC
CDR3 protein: CASSIISGGGEQFF

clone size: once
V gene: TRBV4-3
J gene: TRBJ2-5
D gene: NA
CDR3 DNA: TGCGCCAGCAGCCAAGGTAGTTGGGGCAGGGTCCAAGAGACCCAGTACTTC
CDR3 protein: CASSQGSWGRVQETQYF

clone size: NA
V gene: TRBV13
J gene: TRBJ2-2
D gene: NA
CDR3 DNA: TGTGCCAGCAGCTTAGGACCACAGGGATACACCGGGGAGCTGTTTTTT
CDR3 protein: CASSLGPQGYTGELFF

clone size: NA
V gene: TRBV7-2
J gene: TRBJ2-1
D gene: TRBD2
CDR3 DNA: TGTGCCAGCAGCTTAGATGGGGGGGTGAAGCAGTTCTTC
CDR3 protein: CASSLDGGVKQFF

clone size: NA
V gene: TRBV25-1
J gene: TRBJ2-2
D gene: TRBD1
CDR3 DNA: TGTGCCAGCAGTGGGACAGGGGACACCGGGGAGCTGTTTTTT
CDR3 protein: CASSGTGDTGELFF

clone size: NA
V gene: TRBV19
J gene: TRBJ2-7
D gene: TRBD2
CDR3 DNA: TGTGCCAGTAGTACCCCTGTCGGGGGGGGCACGCGGGAGCAGTACTTC
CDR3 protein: CASSTPVGGGTREQYF

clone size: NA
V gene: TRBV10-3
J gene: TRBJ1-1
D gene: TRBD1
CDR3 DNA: TGTGCCATCAGAGGACAGGGAATTTTGGACACTGAAGCTTTCTTT
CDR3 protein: CAIRGQGILDTEAFF

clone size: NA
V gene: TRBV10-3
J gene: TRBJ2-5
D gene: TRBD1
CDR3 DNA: TGTGCCACCCAGGGGGCGGGCATCCAAGAGACCCAGTACTTC
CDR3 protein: CATQGAGIQETQYF

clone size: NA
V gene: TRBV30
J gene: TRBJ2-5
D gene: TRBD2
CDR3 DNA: TGTGCCTGGAAGGGAAGCGGGGCGGGAAAGACCCAGTACTTC
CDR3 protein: CAWKGSGAGKTQYF

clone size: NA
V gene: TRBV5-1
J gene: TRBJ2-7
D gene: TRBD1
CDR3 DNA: TGCGCCAGCAGCTACTATCCGGGACAGGGCTCCGAGCAGTACTTC
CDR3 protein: CASSYYPGQGSEQYF

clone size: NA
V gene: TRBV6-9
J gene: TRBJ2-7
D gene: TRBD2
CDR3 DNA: TGTGCCAGCAGTTATAAGGGACTCGCCAGCGGGACCCCCAACGAGCAGTACTTC
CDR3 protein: CASSYKGLASGTPNEQYF

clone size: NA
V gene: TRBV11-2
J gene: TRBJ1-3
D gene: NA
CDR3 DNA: TGTGCCAGCAGCCCCGGGGGAAACACCATATATTTT
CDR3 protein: CASSPGGNTIYF

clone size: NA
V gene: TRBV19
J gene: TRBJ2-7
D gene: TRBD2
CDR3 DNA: TGTGCCAGTAGTCCCTCTGCGGGAGGCCTCTACGAGCAGTACTTC
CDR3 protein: CASSPSAGGLYEQYF

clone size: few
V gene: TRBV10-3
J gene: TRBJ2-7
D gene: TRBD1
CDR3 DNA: TGTGCCATCAGTCCCGAATACAGGGGATATAGCTACGAGCAGTACTTC
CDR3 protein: CAISPEYRGYSYEQYF

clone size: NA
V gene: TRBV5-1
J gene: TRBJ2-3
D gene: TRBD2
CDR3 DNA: TGCGCCAGCAGCTTGGAAGTAGCGGGATGGGCAGATACGCAGTATTTT
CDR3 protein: CASSLEVAGWADTQYF

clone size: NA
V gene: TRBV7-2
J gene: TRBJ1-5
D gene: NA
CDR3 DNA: TGTGCCAGCAGCCAGCTTATCAGGAATCAGCCCCAGCATTTT
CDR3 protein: CASSQLIRNQPQHF

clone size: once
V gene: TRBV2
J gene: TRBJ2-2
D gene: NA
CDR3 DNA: TGTGCCAGCCGGCGGGGGAACACCGGGGAGCTGTTTTTT
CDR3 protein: CASRRGNTGELFF

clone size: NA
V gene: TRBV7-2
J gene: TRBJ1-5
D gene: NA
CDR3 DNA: TGTGCCAGCAGCTTACGGGGGTTCAATCAGCCCCAGCATTTT
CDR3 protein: CASSLRGFNQPQHF

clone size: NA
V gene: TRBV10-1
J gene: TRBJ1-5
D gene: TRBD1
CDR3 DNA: TGCGTTACTGGGACAGGCAATCAGCCCCAGCATTTT
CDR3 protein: CVTGTGNQPQHF

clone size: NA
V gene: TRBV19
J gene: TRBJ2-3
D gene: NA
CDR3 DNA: TGTGCCAGTAGTCGGTGGAGGGGCTCCGGAACGACAGATACGCAGTATTTT
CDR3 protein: CASSRWRGSGTTDTQYF

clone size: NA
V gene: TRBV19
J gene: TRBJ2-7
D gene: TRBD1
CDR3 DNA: TGTGCCAGTAGTGTACAGGGGTCATCCTACGAGCAGTACTTC
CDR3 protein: CASSVQGSSYEQYF

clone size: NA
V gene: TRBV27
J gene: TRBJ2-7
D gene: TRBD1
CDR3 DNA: TGTGCCAGCAGTTTAACCGGACAGGGGGCGAACACCCCCTACGAGCAGTACTTC
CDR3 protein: CASSLTGQGANTPYEQYF

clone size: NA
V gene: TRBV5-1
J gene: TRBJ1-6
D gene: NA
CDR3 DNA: TGCGCCAGCAGCTTCATGGTCACACCAAATTCACCCCTCCACTTT
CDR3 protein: CASSFMVTPNSPLHF

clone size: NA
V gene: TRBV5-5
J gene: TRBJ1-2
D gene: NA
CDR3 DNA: TGTGCCAGCAGCTTGGGTCTCTATGGCTACACCTTC
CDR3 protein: CASSLGLYGYTF

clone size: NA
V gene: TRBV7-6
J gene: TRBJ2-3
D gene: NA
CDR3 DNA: TGTGCCAGCAGCTTAGGGGGGGGCCATATAGATACGCAGTATTTT
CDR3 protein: CASSLGGGHIDTQYF

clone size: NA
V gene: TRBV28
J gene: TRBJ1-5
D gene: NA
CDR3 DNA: TGTGCCAGTCAAAGGGAGGTCAATCAGCCCCAGCATTTT
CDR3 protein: CASQREVNQPQHF

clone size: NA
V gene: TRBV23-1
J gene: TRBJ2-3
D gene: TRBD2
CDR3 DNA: TGCGCCAGCAGACACTCTAGCGGGAACCGCACAGATACGCAGTATTTT
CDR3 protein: CASRHSSGNRTDTQYF

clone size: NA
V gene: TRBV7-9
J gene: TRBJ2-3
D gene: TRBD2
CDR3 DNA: TGTGCCAGCAGCGCTGGACTAGCGGGGACAGATACGCAGTATTTT
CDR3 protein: CASSAGLAGTDTQYF

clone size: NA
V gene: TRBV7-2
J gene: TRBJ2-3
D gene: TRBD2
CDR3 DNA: TGTGCCAGCAGCGATCTAGCGGGGCCCACAGATACGCAGTATTTT
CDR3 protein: CASSDLAGPTDTQYF

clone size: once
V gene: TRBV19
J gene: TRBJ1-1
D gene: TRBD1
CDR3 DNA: TGTGCCAGTAGTATAGAGACAGGGGGCACCGGCACTGAAGCTTTCTTT
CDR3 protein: CASSIETGGTGTEAFF

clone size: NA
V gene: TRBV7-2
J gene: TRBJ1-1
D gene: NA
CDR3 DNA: TGTGCCAGCAGCCTAGGGGTCCTCCGTGAAGCTTTCTTT
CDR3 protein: CASSLGVLREAFF

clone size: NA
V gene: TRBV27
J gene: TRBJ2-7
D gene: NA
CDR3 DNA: TGTGCCAGCAGTTCGAGGGACTCCCGAAATTCTTACGAGCAGTACTTC
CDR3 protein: CASSSRDSRNSYEQYF

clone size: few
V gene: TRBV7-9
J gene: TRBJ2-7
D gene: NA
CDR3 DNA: TGTGCCAGCAGCAGGGGAGACGAGCAGTACTTC
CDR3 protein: CASSRGDEQYF

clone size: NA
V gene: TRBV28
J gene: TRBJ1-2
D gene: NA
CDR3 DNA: TGTGCCAGCAGTTTATGGCCGCACGGCTACACCTTC
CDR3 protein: CASSLWPHGYTF

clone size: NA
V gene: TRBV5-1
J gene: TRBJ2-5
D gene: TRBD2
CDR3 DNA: TGCGCCAGCAGACTAGCGGTGGGGGAGACCCAGTACTTC
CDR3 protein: CASRLAVGETQYF

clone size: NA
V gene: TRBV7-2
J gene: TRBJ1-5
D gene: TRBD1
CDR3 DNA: TGTGCCAGCAGCTTACAGGGGGATAGCAATCAGCCCCAGCATTTT
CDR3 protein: CASSLQGDSNQPQHF

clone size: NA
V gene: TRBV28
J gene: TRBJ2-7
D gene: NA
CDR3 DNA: TGTGCCAGCACATCCACTTCCTACGAGCAGTACTTC
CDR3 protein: CASTSTSYEQYF

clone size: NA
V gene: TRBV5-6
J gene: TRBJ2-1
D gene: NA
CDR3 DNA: TGTGCCAGCAGTCGGGACTTTTCTAGCTCCTACAATGAGCAGTTCTTC
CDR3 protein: CASSRDFSSSYNEQFF

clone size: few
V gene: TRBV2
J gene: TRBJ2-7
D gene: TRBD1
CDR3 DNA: TGTGCCAGCAGTGGGGACAGTACCTACGAGCAGTACTTC
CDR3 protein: CASSGDSTYEQYF

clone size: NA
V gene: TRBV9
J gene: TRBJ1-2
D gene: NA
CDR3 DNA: TGTGCCAGCAGCATCGCCGGGACACCAGGGTATGGCTACACCTTC
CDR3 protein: CASSIAGTPGYGYTF

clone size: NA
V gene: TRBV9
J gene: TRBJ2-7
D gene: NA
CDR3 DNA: TGTGCCAGCAGCGCGGGACATTCTCTTTACGAGCAGTACTTC
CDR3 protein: CASSAGHSLYEQYF

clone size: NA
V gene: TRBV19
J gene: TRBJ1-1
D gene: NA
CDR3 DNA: TGTGCCAGTAGTTTGACGGGGGGCACTGAAGCTTTCTTT
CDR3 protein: CASSLTGGTEAFF

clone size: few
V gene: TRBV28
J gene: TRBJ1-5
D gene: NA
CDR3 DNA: TGTGCCAGCGGACAGCTGAATCAGCCCCAGCATTTT
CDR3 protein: CASGQLNQPQHF

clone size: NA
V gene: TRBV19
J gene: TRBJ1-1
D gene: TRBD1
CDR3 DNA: TGTGCCAGTAGTACTCGACAGGGGGCTTTGAACACTGAAGCTTTCTTT
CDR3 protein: CASSTRQGALNTEAFF

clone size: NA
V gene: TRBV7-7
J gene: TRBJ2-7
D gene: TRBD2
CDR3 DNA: TGTGCCAGCAGCCCGGGGACTAGCGGGAGCTACGAGCAGTACTTC
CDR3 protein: CASSPGTSGSYEQYF

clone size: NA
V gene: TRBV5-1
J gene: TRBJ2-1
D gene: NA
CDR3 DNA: TGCGCCAGCAGCTTGGCGGTACCGAGCTCCTACAATGAGCAGTTCTTC
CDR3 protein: CASSLAVPSSYNEQFF

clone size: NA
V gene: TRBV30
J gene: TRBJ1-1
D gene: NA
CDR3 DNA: TGTGCCTGGAGTATGGCCGCCGCGTTAGGCACTGAAGCTTTCTTT
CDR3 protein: CAWSMAAALGTEAFF